Below are 3 T cell receptor beta chains sequenced from a single sample in a study of cytomegalovirus exposure and HLA in healthy donors. The study ran its PCR with 60 Vbeta and 13 Jbeta primers. Profiled with immunoSEQ multiplex PCR; TCRdb holds only in-frame clones, not every one. The profile shows 95,000 to 150,000 clones, about 80% of them singletons. The material sequenced was PBMCs. Receptor source: a woman aged 45-65 years in good health and CMV-seropositive.

The chain couples TRBV12-5 to TRBJ2-7; 8 positions match TRBD1. CDR3 length: 14 amino acids. Germline V gene lookup returns CDR1 LGHNT and CDR2 FRNRAP. Losses at the gene ends were 1 base for V and 1 base for J; bases not matched to a gene: 0. For the CDR3, the DNA is TGTGCTAGTGGTTTGGGACAGGGGTCCTACGAGCAGTACTTC. It specifies CASGLGQGSYEQYF. The variable domain in full, completed from reference TRBV12-5 and TRBJ2-7, reads DARVTQTPRHKVTEMGQEVTMRCQPILGHNTVFWYRQTMMQGLELLAYFRNRAPLDDSGMPKDRFSAEMPDATLATLKIQPSEPRDSAVYFCASGLGQGSYEQYFGPGTRLTVT.

The chain is built from TRBV5-1 and TRBJ2-5; 7 nucleotides match TRBD2. There are 16 residues in the CDR3. Germline-derived CDR1 and CDR2 are SGHRS and YFSETQ. V trimming: 1 base; J trimming: 4 bases; junction bases outside the gene matches: 10. The CDR3 DNA follows: TGCGCCAGCAGCTTGTTAGGTAGCGGGCGTGGAGAGACCCAGTACTTC. It translates to CASSLLGSGRGETQYF.

This clone is judged medium-sized. J is TRBJ1-5 and V is TRBV30; TRBD1 matches at 8 bases. The V segment lost 2 bases and the J segment 5 bases; nucleotides outside the gene matches: 5. CDR3 length equals 14 residues. Germline V gene data show CDR1 as GTSNPN and CDR2 as SVGIG (reference sequence). This CDR3 reads CAWSHQGAYQPQHF. CDR3 nucleotide sequence: TGTGCCTGGAGTCACCAGGGGGCGTATCAGCCCCAGCATTTT.